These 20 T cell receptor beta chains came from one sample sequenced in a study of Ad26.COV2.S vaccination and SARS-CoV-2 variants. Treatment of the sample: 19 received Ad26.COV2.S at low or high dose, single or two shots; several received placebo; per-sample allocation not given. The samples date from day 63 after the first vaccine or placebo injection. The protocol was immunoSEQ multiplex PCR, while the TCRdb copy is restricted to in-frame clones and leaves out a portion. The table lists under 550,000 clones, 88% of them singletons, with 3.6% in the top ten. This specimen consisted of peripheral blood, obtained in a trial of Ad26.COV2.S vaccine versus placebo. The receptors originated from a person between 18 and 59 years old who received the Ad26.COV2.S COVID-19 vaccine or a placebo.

The CDR3 sequence is CASTPAGVSSYEQYF. The CDR3 bases are TGTGCCAGCACGCCCGCGGGAGTGAGCTCCTACGAGCAGTACTTC. The chain combines TRBV21-1 with TRBJ2-7; TRBD2, as called in the table, went unchecked against the DNA. TRBV21-1 is noted as a pseudogene. The CDR3 sequence is 15 residues long.

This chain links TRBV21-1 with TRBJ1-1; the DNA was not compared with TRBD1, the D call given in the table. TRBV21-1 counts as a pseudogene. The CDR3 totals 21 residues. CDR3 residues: CASSKERARGPSPLMNTEAFF. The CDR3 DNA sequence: TGTGCCAGCAGCAAAGAAAGGGCCAGGGGGCCTTCCCCCTTAATGAACACTGAAGCTTTCTTT.

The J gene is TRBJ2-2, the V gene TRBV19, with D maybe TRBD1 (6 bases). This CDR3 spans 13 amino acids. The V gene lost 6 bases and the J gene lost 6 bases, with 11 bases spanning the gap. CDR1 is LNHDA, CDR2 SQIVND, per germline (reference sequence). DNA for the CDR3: TGTGCCAGTAGCATAAACAGGGCCGGGGAGCTGTTTTTT. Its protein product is CASSINRAGELFF.

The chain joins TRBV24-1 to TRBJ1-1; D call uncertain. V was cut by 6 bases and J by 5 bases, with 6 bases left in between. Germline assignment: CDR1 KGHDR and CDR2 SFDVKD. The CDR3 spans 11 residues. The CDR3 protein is CATSTGTEAFF. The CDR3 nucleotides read TGTGCCACCAGTACGGGAACTGAAGCTTTCTTT.

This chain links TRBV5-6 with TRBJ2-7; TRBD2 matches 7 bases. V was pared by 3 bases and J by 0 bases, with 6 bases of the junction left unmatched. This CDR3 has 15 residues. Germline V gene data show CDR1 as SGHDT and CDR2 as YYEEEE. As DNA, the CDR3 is TGTGCCAGCAGCTGGAGCGGGGTCGGCTCCTACGAGCAGTACTTC. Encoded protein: CASSWSGVGSYEQYF.

CDR3 in DNA: TGCGCCAGCAGCCAAGTTGAAGCCGCGACTAGCACAGATACGCAGTATTTT. Residues: CASSQVEAATSTDTQYF. This chain uses TRBV4-1 with TRBJ2-3, with D hard to call. This CDR3 is built from 17 residues. Between the trimmed V and J ends, which lost 1 base and 0 bases, there was a span of 14 bases. CDR1 is MGHRA and CDR2 is YSYEKL in the germline V gene.

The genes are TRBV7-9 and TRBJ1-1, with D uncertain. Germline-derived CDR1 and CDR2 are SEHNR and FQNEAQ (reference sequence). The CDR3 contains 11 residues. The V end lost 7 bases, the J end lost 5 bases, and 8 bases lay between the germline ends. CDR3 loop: CASTGQTEAFF. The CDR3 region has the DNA TGTGCCAGCACCGGCCAGACTGAAGCTTTCTTT.

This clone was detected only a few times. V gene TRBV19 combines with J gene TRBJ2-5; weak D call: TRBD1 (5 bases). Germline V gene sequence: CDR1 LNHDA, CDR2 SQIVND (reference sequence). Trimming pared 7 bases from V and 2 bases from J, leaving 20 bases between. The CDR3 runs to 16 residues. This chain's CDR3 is CASTPRHRRGQETQYF. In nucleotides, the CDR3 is TGTGCCAGTACCCCACGGCACAGGCGCGGACAAGAGACCCAGTACTTC.

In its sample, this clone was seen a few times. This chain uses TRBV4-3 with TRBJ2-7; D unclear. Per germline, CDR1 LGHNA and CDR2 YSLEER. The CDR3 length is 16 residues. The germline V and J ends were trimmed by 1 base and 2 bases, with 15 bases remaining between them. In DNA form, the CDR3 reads TGCGCCAGCAGCCAAGGGCCAAGTGACAAAGCCTACGAGCAGTACTTC. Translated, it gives CASSQGPSDKAYEQYF.

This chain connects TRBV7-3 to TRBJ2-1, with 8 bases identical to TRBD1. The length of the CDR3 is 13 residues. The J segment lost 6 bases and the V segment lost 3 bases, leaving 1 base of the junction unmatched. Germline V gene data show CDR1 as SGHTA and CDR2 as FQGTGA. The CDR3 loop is CASSLTGVNEQFF. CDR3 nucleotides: TGTGCCAGCAGCTTGACAGGGGTCAATGAGCAGTTCTTC. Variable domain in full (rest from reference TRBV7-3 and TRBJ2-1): GAGVSQTPSNKVTEKGKYVELRCDPISGHTALYWYRQSLGQGPEFLIYFQGTGAADDSGLPNDRFFAVRPEGSVSTLKIQRTERGDSAVYLCASSLTGVNEQFFGPGTRLTVL.

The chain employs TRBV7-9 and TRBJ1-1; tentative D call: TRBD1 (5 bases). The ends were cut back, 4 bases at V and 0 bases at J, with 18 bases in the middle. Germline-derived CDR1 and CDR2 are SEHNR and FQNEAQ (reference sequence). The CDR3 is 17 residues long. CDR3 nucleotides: TGTGCCAGCAGCTCTTCTCCGGGGCTGTTAATGAACACTGAAGCTTTCTTT. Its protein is CASSSSPGLLMNTEAFF. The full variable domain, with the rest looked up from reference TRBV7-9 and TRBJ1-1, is DTGVSQNPRHKITKRGQNVTFRCDPISEHNRLYWYRQTLGQGPEFLTYFQNEAQLEKSRLLSDRFSAERPKGSFSTLEIQRTEQGDSAMYLCASSSSPGLLMNTEAFFGQGTRLTVV.

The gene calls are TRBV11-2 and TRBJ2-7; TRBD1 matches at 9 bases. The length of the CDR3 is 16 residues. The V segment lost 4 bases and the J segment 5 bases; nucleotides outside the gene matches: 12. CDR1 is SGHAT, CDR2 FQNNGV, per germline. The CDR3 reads CASSSESRTGAHEQYF. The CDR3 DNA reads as TGTGCCAGCAGCTCCGAATCGAGGACAGGGGCCCACGAGCAGTACTTC.

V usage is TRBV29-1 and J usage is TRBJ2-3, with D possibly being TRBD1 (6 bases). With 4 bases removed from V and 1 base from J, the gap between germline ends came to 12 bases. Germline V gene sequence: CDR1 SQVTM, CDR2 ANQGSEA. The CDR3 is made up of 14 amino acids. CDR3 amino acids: CSVGGTRGTDTQYF. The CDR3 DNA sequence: TGCAGCGTTGGAGGGACAAGGGGCACAGATACGCAGTATTTT.

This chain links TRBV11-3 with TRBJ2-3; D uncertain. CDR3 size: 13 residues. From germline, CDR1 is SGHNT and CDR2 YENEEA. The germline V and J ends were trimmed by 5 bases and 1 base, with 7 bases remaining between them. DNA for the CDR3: TGTGCCAGCAGCCAACACGGCACAGATACGCAGTATTTT. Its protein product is CASSQHGTDTQYF.

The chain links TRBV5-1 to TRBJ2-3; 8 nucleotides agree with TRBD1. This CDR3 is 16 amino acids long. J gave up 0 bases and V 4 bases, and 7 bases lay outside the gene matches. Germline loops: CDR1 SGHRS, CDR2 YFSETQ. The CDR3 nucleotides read TGCGCCAGCAGCCAAGGACAGGGAACTAGCACAGATACGCAGTATTTT. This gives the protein CASSQGQGTSTDTQYF.

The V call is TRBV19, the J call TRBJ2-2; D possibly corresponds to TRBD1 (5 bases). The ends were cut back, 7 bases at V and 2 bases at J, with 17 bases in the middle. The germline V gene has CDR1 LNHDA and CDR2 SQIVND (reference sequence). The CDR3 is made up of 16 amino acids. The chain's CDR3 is CASTLSWTYNTGELFF. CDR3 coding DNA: TGTGCCAGTACCCTCAGTTGGACATATAACACCGGGGAGCTGTTTTTT.

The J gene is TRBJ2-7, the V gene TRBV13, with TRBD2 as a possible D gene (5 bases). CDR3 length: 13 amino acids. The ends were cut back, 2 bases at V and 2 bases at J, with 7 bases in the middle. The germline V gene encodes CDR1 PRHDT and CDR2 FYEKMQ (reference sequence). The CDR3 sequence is CASSLPGAYEQYF. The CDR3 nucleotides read TGTGCCAGCAGCTTACCCGGGGCCTACGAGCAGTACTTC.

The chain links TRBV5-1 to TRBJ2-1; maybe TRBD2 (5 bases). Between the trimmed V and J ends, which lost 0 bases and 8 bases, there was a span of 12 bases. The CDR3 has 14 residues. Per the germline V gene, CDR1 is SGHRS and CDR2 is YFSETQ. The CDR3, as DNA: TGCGCCAGCAGCTTGGGGCTAGCAGTCGATGAGCAGTTCTTC. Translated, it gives CASSLGLAVDEQFF.

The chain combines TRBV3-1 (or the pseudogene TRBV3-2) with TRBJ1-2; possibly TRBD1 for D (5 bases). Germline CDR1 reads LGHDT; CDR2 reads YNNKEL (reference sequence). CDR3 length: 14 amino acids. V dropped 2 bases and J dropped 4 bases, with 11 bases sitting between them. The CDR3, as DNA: TGTGCCAGCAGCCAAATGTCTGGGGGCTATGGCTACACCTTC. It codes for CASSQMSGGYGYTF.

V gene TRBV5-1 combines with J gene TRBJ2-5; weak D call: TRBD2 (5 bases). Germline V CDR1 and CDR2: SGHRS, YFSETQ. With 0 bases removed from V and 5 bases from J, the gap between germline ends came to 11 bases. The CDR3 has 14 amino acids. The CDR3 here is CASSLGTFQETQYF. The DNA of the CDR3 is TGCGCCAGCAGCTTGGGGACTTTCCAGGAGACCCAGTACTTC.